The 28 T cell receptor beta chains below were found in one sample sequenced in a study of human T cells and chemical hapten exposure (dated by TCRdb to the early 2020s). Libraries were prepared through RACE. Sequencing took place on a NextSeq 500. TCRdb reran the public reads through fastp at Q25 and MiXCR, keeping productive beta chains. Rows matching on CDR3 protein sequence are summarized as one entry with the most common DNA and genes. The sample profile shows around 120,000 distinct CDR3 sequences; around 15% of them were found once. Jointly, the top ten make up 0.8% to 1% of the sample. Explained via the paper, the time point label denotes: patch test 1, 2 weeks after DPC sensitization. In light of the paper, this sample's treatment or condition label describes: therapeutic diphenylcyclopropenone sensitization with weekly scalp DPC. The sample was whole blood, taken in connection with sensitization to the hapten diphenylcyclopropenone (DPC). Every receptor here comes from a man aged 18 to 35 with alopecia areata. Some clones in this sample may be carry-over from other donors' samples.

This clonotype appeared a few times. CDR3 sequence: CASSPRGANQPQHF. The CDR3 coding sequence is TGTGCCAGCAGCCCGAGGGGGGCGAATCAGCCCCAGCATTTT. This chain links TRBV2 with TRBJ1-5; tentatively, D is TRBD1 (6 bases). V lost 6 bases to trimming and J lost 4 bases, with 13 bases between them. Germline assignment: CDR1 SNHLY and CDR2 FYNNEI. The CDR3 extends over 14 amino acids.

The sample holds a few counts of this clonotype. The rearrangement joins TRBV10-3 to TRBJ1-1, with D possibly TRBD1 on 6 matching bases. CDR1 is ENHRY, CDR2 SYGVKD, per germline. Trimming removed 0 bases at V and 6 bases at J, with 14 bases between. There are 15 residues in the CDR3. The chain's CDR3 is CAISESDRGGPEAFF. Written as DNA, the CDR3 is TGTGCCATCAGTGAGTCGGATCGTGGGGGGCCTGAAGCTTTCTTT.

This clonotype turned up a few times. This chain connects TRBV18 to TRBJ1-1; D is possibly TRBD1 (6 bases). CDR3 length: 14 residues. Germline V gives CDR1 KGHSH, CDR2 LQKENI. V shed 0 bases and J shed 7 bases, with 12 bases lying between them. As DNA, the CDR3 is TGTGCCAGCTCACCACCCCGGACAGACGTTGAAGCTTTCTTT. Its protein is CASSPPRTDVEAFF.

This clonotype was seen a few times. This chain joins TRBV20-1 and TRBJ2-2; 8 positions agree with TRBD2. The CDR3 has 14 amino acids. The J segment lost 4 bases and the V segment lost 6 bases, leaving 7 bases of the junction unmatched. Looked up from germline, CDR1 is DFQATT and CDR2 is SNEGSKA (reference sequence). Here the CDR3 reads CSATPGGVTGELFF. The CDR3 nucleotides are TGCAGTGCCACCCCCGGGGGGGTCACCGGGGAGCTGTTTTTT.

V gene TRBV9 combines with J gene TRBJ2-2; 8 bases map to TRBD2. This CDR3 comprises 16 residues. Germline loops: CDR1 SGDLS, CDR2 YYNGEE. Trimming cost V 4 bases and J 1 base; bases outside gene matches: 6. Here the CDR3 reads CASSTLAGENTGELFF. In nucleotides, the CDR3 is TGTGCCAGCAGCACCCTAGCGGGCGAGAACACCGGGGAGCTGTTTTTT.

The CDR3 protein is CASSSSGANVLTF. CDR3 sequence (DNA): TGTGCCAGCAGCTCCTCTGGGGCCAACGTCCTGACTTTC. The chain joins TRBV7-9 to TRBJ2-6; D unclear. CDR3 length: 13 amino acids. V was pared by 4 bases and J by 0 bases, with 1 base between. In germline, CDR1 is SEHNR, CDR2 FQNEAQ (reference sequence).

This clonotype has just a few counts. In DNA form, the CDR3 reads TGCGCCAGCAGCCGAGGACGGGCAAACACTGAAGCTTTCTTT. Protein: CASSRGRANTEAFF. V is TRBV5-1 and J is TRBJ1-1, with unresolved D. Trimming removed 4 bases from V and 2 bases from J, with 12 bases in between. Germline-derived CDR1 and CDR2 are SGHRS and YFSETQ. The length of the CDR3 is 14 residues.

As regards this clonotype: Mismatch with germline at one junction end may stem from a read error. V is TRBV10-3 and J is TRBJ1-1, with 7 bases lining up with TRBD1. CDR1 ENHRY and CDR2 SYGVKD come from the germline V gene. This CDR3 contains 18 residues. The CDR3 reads CAISESGGGNVGNAEAFF. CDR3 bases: TGTGCCATCAGTGAGTCTGGAGGGGGCAACGTCGGGAACGCTGAAGCTTTCTTT.

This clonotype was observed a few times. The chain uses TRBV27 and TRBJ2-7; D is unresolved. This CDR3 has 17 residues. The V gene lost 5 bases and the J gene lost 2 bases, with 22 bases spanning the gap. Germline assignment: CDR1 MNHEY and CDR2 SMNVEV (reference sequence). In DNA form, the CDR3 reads TGTGCCAGCAGTCATCTCTCTACCGCCACCCGAGCCTACGAGCAGTACTTC. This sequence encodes CASSHLSTATRAYEQYF.

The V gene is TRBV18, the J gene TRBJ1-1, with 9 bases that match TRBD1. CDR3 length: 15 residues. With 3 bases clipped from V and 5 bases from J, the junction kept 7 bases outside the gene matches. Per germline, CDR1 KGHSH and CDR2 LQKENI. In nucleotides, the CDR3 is TGTGCCAGCTCACCGACAGGGGGGTCCCAAACTGAAGCTTTCTTT. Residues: CASSPTGGSQTEAFF.

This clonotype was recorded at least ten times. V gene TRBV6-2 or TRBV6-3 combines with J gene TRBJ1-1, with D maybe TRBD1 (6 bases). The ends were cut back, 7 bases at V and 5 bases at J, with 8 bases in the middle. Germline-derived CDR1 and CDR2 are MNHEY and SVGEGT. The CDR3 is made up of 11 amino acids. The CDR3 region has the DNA TGTGCCAGCACACAGGGAACTGAAGCTTTCTTT. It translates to CASTQGTEAFF.

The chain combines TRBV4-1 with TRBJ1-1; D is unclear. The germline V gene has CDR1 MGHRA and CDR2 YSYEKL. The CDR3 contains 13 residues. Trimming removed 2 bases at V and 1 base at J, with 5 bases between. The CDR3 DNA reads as TGCGCCAGCAGCCAAACAGCGAACACTGAAGCTTTCTTT. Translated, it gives CASSQTANTEAFF.

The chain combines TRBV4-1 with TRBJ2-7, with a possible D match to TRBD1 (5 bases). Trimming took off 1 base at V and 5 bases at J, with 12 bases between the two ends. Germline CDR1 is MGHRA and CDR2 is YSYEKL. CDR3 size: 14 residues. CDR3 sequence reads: CASSQVETENEQYF. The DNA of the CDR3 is TGCGCCAGCAGCCAAGTGGAGACAGAGAACGAGCAGTACTTC.

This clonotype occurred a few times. The CDR3 spells CASSSLRTGADGYTF. CDR3 bases: TGTGCCAGCAGCTCACTTCGGACAGGAGCGGATGGCTACACCTTC. This chain uses TRBV12-3 or TRBV12-4 with TRBJ1-2; TRBD1 agrees at 7 bases. With V trimmed by 6 bases and J by 6 bases, 13 bases remained unmatched. The CDR3 consists of 15 residues.

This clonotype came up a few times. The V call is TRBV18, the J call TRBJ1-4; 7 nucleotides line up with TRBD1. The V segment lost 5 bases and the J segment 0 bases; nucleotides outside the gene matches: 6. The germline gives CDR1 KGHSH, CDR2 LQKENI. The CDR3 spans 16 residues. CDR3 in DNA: TGTGCCAGCTCATCCACAGGGGACTCAACTAATGAAAAACTGTTTTTT. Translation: CASSSTGDSTNEKLFF.

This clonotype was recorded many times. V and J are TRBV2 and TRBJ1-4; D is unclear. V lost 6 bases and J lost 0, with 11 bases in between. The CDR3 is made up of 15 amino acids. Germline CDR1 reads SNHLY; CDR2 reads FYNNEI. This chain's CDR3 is CASRGRGTTNEKLFF. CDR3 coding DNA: TGTGCCAGCAGAGGAAGAGGGACAACTAATGAAAAACTGTTTTTT. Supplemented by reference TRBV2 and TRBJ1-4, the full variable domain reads EPEVTQTPSHQVTQMGQEVILRCVPISNHLYFYWYRQILGQKVEFLVSFYNNEISEKSEIFDDQFSVERPDGSNFTLKIRSTKLEDSAMYFCASRGRGTTNEKLFFGSGTQLSVL.

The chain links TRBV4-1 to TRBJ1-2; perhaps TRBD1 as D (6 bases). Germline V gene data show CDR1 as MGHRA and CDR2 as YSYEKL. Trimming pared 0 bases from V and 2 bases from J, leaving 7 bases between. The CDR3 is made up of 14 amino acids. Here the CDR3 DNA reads TGCGCCAGCAGCCAAGAAGGGGGGAACTATGGCTACACCTTC. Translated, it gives CASSQEGGNYGYTF.

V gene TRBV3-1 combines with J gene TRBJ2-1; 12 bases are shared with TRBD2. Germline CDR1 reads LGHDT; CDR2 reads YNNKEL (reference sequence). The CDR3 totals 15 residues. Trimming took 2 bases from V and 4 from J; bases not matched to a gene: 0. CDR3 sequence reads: CASSQTSGGYNEQFF. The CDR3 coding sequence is TGTGCCAGCAGCCAAACTAGCGGGGGGTACAATGAGCAGTTCTTC.

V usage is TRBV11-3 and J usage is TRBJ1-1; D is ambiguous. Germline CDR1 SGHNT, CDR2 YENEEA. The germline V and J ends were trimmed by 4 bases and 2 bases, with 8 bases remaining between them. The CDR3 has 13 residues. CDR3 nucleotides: TGTGCCAGCAGCTCGAACGGTAACACTGAAGCTTTCTTT. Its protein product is CASSSNGNTEAFF.

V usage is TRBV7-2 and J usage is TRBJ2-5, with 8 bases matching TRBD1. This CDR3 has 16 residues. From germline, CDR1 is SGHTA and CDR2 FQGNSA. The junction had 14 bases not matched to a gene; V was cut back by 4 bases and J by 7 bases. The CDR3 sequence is CASSSHPRTGLRTQYF. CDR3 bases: TGTGCCAGCAGCTCCCACCCCCGGACAGGGTTGCGGACCCAGTACTTC.

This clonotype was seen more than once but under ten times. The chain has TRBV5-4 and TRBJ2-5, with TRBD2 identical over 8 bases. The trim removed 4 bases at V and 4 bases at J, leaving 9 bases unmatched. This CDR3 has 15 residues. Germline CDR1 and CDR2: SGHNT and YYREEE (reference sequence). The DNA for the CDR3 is TGTGCCAGCAGCCCCGGACTAGCTTTACGAGAGACCCAGTACTTC. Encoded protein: CASSPGLALRETQYF.

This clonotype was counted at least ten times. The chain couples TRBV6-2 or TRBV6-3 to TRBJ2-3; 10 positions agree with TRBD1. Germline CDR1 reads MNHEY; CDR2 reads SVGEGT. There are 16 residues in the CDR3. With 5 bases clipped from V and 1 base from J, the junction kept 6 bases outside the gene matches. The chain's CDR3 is CASSRQGAKGTDTQYF. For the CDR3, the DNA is TGTGCCAGCAGTCGACAGGGGGCTAAGGGCACAGATACGCAGTATTTT.

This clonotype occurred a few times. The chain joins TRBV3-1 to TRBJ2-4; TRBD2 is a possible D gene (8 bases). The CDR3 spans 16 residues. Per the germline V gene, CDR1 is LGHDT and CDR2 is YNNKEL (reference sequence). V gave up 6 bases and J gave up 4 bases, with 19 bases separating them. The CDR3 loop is CASSGDSGGSKNIQYF. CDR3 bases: TGTGCCAGCAGTGGGGACAGCGGGGGAAGTAAAAACATTCAGTACTTC.

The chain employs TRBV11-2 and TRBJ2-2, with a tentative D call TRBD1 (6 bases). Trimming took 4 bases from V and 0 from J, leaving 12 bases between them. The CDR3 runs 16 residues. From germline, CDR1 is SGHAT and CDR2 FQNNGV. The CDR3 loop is CASSWAGTSNTGELFF. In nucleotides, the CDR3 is TGTGCCAGCAGCTGGGCCGGGACATCGAACACCGGGGAGCTGTTTTTT.

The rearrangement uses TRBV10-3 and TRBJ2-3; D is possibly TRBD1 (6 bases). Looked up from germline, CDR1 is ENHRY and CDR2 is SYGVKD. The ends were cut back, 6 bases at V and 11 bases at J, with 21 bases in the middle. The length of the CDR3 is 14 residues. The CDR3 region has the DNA TGTGCCATCAGACCCGACCCTGACCTAGGGGGGCAGTATTTT. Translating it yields CAIRPDPDLGGQYF.

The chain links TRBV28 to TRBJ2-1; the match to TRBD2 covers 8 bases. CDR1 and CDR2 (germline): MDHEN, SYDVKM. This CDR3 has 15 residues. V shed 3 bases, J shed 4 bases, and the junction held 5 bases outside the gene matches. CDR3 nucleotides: TGTGCCAGCAGTTTTTCTAGCGGGCGGTACAATGAGCAGTTCTTC. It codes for CASSFSSGRYNEQFF. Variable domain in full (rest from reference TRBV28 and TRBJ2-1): DVKVTQSSRYLVKRTGEKVFLECVQDMDHENMFWYRQDPGLGLRLIYFSYDVKMKEKGDIPEGYSVSREKKERFSLILESASTNQTSMYLCASSFSSGRYNEQFFGPGTRLTVL.

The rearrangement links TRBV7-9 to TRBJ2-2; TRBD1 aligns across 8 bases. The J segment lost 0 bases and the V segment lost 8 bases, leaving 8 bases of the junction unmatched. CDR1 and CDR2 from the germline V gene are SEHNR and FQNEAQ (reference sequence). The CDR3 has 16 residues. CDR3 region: CASQPTGAANTGELFF. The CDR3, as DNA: TGTGCCAGCCAACCGACAGGGGCCGCGAACACCGGGGAGCTGTTTTTT.

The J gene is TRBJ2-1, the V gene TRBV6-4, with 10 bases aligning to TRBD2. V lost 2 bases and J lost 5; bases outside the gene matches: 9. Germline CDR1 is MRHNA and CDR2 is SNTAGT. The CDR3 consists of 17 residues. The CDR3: CASSDRAASGGNNEQFF. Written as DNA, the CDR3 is TGTGCCAGCAGTGACCGGGCCGCTAGCGGGGGAAACAATGAGCAGTTCTTC.